A selection of T cell receptor beta chains follows, all from one sample in a study of a mutant IDH1 vaccine in newly diagnosed glioma. TCRdb keeps only in-frame clones here, not all; method: immunoSEQ multiplex PCR. This table holds about 88,000 clones, approximately 80% found once. Sequencing used PBMCs, obtained from a glioma patient treated with radiotherapy, temozolomide or both. Every receptor here comes from a man aged 35-49 years with glioma. Some clones in this sample may be carry-over from other donors' samples. CDR3s include the opening cysteine and the closing phenylalanine or tryptophan. Fields, in order: CDR3 protein, clone size, J gene, V gene. The size entry is marked missing in some rows and otherwise reads once, few, many or a size class.

CDR3: CASSQSFGEESSGNTIYF; size: .; J: TRBJ1-3; V: TRBV23-1
CDR3: CASSLTPHQPQHF; size: .; J: TRBJ1-5; V: TRBV27
CDR3: CAISIRGPTDTQYF; size: .; J: TRBJ2-3; V: TRBV10-3
CDR3: CASRGNQETQYF; size: .; J: TRBJ2-5; V: TRBV6-5
CDR3: CASSQDLWAGSNQPQHF; size: once; J: TRBJ1-5; V: TRBV4-1
CDR3: CASSPPGPNTGELFF; size: .; J: TRBJ2-2; V: TRBV18
CDR3: CASSAPRRSSYNSPLHF; size: .; J: TRBJ1-6; V: TRBV25-1
CDR3: CASSSSSYEQYF; size: .; J: TRBJ2-7; V: TRBV5-6
CDR3: CASSDKGNQPQHF; size: few; J: TRBJ1-5; V: TRBV19
CDR3: CASRKRVGTEAFF; size: few; J: TRBJ1-1; V: TRBV2
CDR3: CASASGGRAHQPQHF; size: .; J: TRBJ1-5; V: TRBV6-5
CDR3: CASRPGTSPVFEQYF; size: once; J: TRBJ2-7; V: TRBV5-6
CDR3: CASSLKGASNQPQHF; size: .; J: TRBJ1-5; V: TRBV5-4
CDR3: CASSSVSGANVLTF; size: .; J: TRBJ2-6; V: TRBV6-5
CDR3: CASRPAPGHTEETQYF; size: once; J: TRBJ2-5; V: TRBV5-1
CDR3: CASSKDRGRGQPQHF; size: .; J: TRBJ1-5; V: TRBV2
CDR3: CASSLESWDEQYF; size: few; J: TRBJ2-7; V: TRBV5-6
CDR3: CATSVTGNTEAFF; size: .; J: TRBJ1-1; V: TRBV15
CDR3: CASGGLAGLTDTQYF; size: .; J: TRBJ2-3; V: TRBV6-6